This T cell receptor beta chain was captured in a study of blood T cell repertoires in COVID-19. Study in general: Whether acute or convalescent, the COVID-19 samples came from the United States, Italy and Spain.

V was clipped by 4 bases and J by 0 bases, with 11 bases between them. The CDR3 covers 15 residues. Germline values: CDR1 SGHRS, CDR2 YFSETQ. Methods used by the authors: It was from reference gene primer amplification that nucleated cell counts were estimated. TCRdb's table, derived via immunoSEQ multiplex PCR, lists solely in-frame clones and lacks some. V, J and clone size are those of that table, while D and trimming were read from the DNA. The table shows 280,000 or so clones, with nearly 90% occurring only once. In its sample, this clone was seen a few times. This CDR3 is also generated by other DNA sequences in the sample.

The genes are TRBV5-1 and TRBJ2-1; possible D gene TRBD2, 6 bases. The source is a woman under 30 with acute COVID-19. Source material: PBMCs or T cells enriched from blood (not recorded which). The DNA for the CDR3 is TGCGCCAGCAGCCCCCCGCGGGGCTCCTACAATGAGCAGTTCTTC. Translation gives CASSPPRGSYNEQFF.